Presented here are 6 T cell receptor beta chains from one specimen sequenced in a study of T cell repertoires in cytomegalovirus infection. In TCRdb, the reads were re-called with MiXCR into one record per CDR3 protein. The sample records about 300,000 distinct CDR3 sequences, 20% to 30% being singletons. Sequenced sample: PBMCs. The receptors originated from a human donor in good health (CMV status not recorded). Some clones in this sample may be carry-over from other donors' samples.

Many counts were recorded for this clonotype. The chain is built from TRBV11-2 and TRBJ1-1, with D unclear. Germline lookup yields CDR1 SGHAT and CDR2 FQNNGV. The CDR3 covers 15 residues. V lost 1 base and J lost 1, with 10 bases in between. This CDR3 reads CASSLVVGGNTEAFF. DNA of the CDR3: TGTGCCAGCAGCTTAGTGGTGGGCGGGAACACTGAAGCTTTCTTT.

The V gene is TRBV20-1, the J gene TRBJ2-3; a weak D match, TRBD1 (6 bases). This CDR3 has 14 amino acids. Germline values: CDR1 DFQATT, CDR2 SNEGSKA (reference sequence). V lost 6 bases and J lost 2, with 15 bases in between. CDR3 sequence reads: CSAPGPGATDTQYF. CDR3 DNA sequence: TGCAGTGCACCTGGCCCAGGGGCCACAGATACGCAGTATTTT.

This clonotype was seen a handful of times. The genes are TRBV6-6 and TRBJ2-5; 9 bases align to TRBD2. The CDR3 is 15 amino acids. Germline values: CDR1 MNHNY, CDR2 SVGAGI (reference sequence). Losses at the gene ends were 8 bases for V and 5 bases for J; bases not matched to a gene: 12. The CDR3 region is CASAWAGGTEETQYF. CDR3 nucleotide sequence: TGTGCCAGCGCTTGGGCGGGAGGGACGGAGGAGACCCAGTACTTC.

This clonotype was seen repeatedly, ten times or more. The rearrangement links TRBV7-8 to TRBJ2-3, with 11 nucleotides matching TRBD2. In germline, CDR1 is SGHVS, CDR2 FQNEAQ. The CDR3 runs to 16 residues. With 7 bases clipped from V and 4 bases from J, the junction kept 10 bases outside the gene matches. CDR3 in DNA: TGTGCCAGCAACTCCCCACTAGCGGGAGAAGCAGATACGCAGTATTTT. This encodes CASNSPLAGEADTQYF.

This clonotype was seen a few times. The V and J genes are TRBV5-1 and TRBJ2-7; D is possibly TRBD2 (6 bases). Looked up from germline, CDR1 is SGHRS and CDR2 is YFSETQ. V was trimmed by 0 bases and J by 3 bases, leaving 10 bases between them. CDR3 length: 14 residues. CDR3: CASSLAHSGYEQYF. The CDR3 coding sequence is TGCGCCAGCAGCTTGGCCCATAGCGGCTACGAGCAGTACTTC.

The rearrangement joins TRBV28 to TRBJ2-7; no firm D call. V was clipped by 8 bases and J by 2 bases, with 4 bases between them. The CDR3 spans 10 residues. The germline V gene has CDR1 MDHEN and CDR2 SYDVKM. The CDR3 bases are TGTGCCAGCGGGCCCTACGAGCAGTACTTC. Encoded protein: CASGPYEQYF. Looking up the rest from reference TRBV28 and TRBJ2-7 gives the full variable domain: DVKVTQSSRYLVKRTGEKVFLECVQDMDHENMFWYRQDPGLGLRLIYFSYDVKMKEKGDIPEGYSVSREKKERFSLILESASTNQTSMYLCASGPYEQYFGPGTRLTVT.